This T cell receptor beta chain comes out of a study of T cell responses to AZD1222 COVID-19 vaccine. The CDR3 totals 11 residues. V was trimmed by 8 bases and J by 5 bases, leaving 9 bases between them. CDR1 LNHDA and CDR2 SQIVND come from the germline V gene (reference sequence). Repertoires were generated with immunoSEQ multiplex PCR, while TCRdb's copy carries only in-frame clones and drops some. The table lists roughly 150,000 clones, around 88% of them singletons. As for this clone: Its antigen remains unidentified.

Overall study findings and caveats: At 160-218 and 743-854, vaccine-associated CD4 TCRs were dominant, and they spanned spike. The repertoires were collected only after the peak T cell response. Targets within unmutated variant regions were reportedly found for nearly half of spike-specific TCRs.

The J gene is TRBJ1-1, the V gene TRBV19, with D hard to call. The source was peripheral blood, collected on day 0 of MenACWY control vaccination. This sequence originates from an adult in good health. CDR3 region: CASERGTEAFF. The DNA for the CDR3 is TGTGCCAGTGAACGCGGGACTGAAGCTTTCTTT.